The rows below give T cell receptor beta chains drawn from one sample of a study of blood T cell repertoires in COVID-19. Clones were sequenced by immunoSEQ multiplex PCR, and TCRdb holds only the in-frame ones, with some missing. Among about 55,000 clones, 85% were seen once, and the ten largest hold about 13%. Sequencing input: peripheral blood. These receptors came from a human donor in a cohort sampled during active COVID-19. Each CDR3 is given with its conserved first and last residue. Fields, in order: V gene, clone size, D gene, J gene, CDR3 protein, CDR3 DNA. D genes are given only for firm matches. The size of a clone is reported for some rows only, either as once, few or many, or as a class for expanded clones.

TRBV6-5	-	-	TRBJ1-1	CASTEGPGMNTEAFF	TGTGCCAGCACCGAAGGCCCAGGTATGAACACTGAAGCTTTCTTT
TRBV29-1	-	TRBD1	TRBJ1-2	CSVRGQGSHGYTF	TGCAGCGTAAGAGGACAGGGGAGTCATGGCTACACCTTC
TRBV7-9	-	-	TRBJ1-1	CASSTQPMTAETEAFF	TGTGCCAGCAGCACCCAGCCCATGACAGCCGAAACTGAAGCTTTCTTT
TRBV19	-	TRBD1	TRBJ1-3	CASSIDRAASGNTIYF	TGTGCCAGTAGTATTGACAGGGCGGCTTCTGGAAACACCATATATTTT
TRBV3-1/TRBV3-2	-	-	TRBJ1-6	CASSQDRTADSPLHF	TGTGCCAGCAGCCAAGACCGGACTGCGGATTCACCCCTCCACTTT
TRBV6-1	-	TRBD2	TRBJ2-1	CASSERRLAGGPEQFF	TGTGCCAGCAGTGAAAGGCGGCTAGCGGGAGGACCTGAGCAGTTCTTC
TRBV14	-	TRBD1	TRBJ2-5	CASSQVQGGFGKETQYF	TGTGCCAGCAGCCAAGTTCAAGGGGGCTTCGGAAAAGAGACCCAGTACTTC
TRBV29-1	-	-	TRBJ1-1	CSVVLSSPEAFF	TGTAGCGTTGTACTAAGTAGCCCTGAAGCTTTCTTT
TRBV7-2	-	TRBD2	TRBJ2-7	CASSLASTRSGASYEQYF	TGTGCCAGCAGCTTAGCTAGTACCCGTAGCGGGGCCTCCTACGAGCAGTACTTC
TRBV7-2	-	-	TRBJ1-1	CASSFRGAAPNTEAFF	TGTGCCAGCAGCTTCCGCGGCGCGGCACCGAACACTGAAGCTTTCTTT
TRBV4-1	few	-	TRBJ2-2	CASSQGGAGANTGELFF	TGCGCCAGCAGCCAAGGTGGGGCTGGAGCGAACACCGGGGAGCTGTTTTTT
TRBV19	-	TRBD1	TRBJ1-2	CASSTPGTGFGYTF	TGTGCCAGTAGTACCCCCGGGACAGGGTTTGGCTACACCTTC
TRBV3-1/TRBV3-2	-	TRBD2	TRBJ2-3	CASSPPGLAVHTQYF	TGTGCCAGCAGTCCGCCGGGACTAGCGGTCCATACGCAGTATTTT
TRBV24-1	-	-	TRBJ2-1	CATSDVGFAYNEQFF	TGTGCCACCAGTGATGTCGGGTTCGCCTACAATGAGCAGTTCTTC
TRBV28	-	TRBD1	TRBJ1-1	CASSPPTGGLNTEAFF	TGTGCCAGCAGTCCGCCGACAGGGGGACTGAACACTGAAGCTTTCTTT
TRBV7-2	-	TRBD2	TRBJ2-3	CASTQPSGILTDTQYF	TGTGCCAGCACCCAACCTAGCGGGATATTAACAGATACGCAGTATTTT
TRBV9	-	-	TRBJ2-7	CASSVQGIPSYEQYF	TGTGCCAGCAGCGTCCAGGGCATTCCCTCCTACGAGCAGTACTTC
TRBV9	-	-	TRBJ2-3	CASSKSDTQYF	TGTGCCAGCAGTAAATCAGATACGCAGTATTTT
TRBV7-2	few	-	TRBJ1-6	CASSLDRINSPLHF	TGTGCCAGCAGCTTAGACAGGATTAATTCACCCCTCCACTTT
TRBV27	-	-	TRBJ2-7	CASRKTGYTYEQYF	TGTGCCAGCAGGAAAACAGGGTATACCTACGAGCAGTACTTC
TRBV3-1/TRBV3-2	-	TRBD1	TRBJ2-7	CASSRKTRTGAYEQYF	TGTGCCAGCAGCCGAAAAACGAGGACAGGGGCCTACGAGCAGTACTTC
TRBV28	-	TRBD2	TRBJ2-3	CASSSKQAWPGLADTDTQYF	TGTGCCAGCAGTTCTAAACAAGCCTGGCCGGGACTAGCGGACACAGATACGCAGTATTTT
TRBV5-1	-	TRBD2	TRBJ2-2	CASTPSGRAYGTGELFF	TGCGCCAGCACCCCCAGCGGGAGGGCCTACGGTACCGGGGAGCTGTTTTTT
TRBV4-3	-	TRBD2	TRBJ2-3	CASSQDLPSGRAQSTADTQYF	TGCGCCAGCAGCCAAGATTTGCCTAGCGGGAGGGCCCAAAGTACCGCAGATACGCAGTATTTT
TRBV6-5	-	-	TRBJ1-1	CASLPGYTEAFF	TGTGCCAGCCTCCCGGGGTATACTGAAGCTTTCTTT
TRBV5-4	-	TRBD1	TRBJ2-3	CASSSKTGGKKDTQYF	TGTGCCAGCAGCTCAAAGACAGGGGGCAAGAAAGATACGCAGTATTTT
TRBV4-2	-	-	TRBJ2-5	CASSQILGQGGETQYF	TGTGCCAGCAGCCAAATCTTGGGGCAGGGAGGAGAGACCCAGTACTTC
TRBV9	-	TRBD1	TRBJ1-6	CASSGVGQNNSPLHF	TGTGCCAGCAGTGGTGTGGGACAGAATAATTCACCCCTCCACTTT
TRBV28	-	TRBD1	TRBJ2-5	CASTGGLETQYF	TGTGCCAGCACAGGGGGCCTAGAGACCCAGTACTTC
TRBV6-5	-	TRBD1	TRBJ1-3	CASQTGFSGNTIYF	TGTGCCAGCCAGACAGGGTTCTCTGGAAACACCATATATTTT
TRBV6-2/TRBV6-3	-	-	TRBJ1-1	CASSTWTAGNTEAFF	TGTGCCAGCAGTACCTGGACAGCCGGGAACACTGAAGCTTTCTTT
TRBV24-1	-	-	TRBJ2-5	CATSDFKSETQYF	TGTGCCACCAGTGATTTTAAAAGCGAGACCCAGTACTTC
TRBV19	-	TRBD2	TRBJ2-4	CASSIDRRREAKNIQYF	TGTGCCAGTAGTATAGATCGTCGGCGGGAGGCTAAAAACATTCAGTACTTC